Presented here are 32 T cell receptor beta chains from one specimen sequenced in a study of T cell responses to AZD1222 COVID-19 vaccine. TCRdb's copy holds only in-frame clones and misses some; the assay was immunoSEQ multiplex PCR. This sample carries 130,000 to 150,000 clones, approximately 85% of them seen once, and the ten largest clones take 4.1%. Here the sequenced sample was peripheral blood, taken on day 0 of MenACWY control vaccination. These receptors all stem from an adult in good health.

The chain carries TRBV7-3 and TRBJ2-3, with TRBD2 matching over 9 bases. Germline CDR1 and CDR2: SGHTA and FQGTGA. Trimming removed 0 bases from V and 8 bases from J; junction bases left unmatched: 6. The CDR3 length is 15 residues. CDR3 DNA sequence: TGTGCCAGCAGCTTAACGGTTAGCGGGGGTGGTACGCAGTATTTT. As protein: CASSLTVSGGGTQYF.

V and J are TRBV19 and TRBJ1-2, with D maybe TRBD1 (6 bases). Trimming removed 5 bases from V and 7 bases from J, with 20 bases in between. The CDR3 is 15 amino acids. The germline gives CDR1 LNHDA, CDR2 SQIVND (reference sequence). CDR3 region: CASSPRGSGGAGYTF. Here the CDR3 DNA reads TGTGCCAGTAGTCCCCGTGGGTCGGGGGGCGCTGGCTACACCTTC. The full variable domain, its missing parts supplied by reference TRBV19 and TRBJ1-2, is DGGITQSPKYLFRKEGQNVTLSCEQNLNHDAMYWYRQDPGQGLRLIYYSQIVNDFQKGDIAEGYSVSREKKESFPLTVTSAQKNPTAFYLCASSPRGSGGAGYTFGSGTRLTVV.

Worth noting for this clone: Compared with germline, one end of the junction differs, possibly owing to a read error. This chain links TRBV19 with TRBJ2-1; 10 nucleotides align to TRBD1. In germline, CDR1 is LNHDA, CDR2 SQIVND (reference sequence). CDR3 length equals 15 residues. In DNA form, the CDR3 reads TGTGCCAGTAGTGCTGGGGGACAGGGGCAGCGCTTAGGCATCTTC. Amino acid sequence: CASSAGGQGQRLGIF.

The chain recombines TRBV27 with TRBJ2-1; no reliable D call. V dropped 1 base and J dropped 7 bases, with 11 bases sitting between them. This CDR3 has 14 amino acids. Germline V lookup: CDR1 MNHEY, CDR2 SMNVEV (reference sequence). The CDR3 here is CASSLFREANEQFF. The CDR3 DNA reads TGTGCCAGCAGTTTATTTAGGGAAGCGAATGAGCAGTTCTTC.

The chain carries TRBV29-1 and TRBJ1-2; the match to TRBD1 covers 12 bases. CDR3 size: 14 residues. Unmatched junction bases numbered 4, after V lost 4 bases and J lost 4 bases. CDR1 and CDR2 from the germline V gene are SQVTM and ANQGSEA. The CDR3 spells CSVGPGQGAYGYTF. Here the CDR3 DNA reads TGCAGCGTTGGCCCGGGACAGGGGGCCTATGGCTACACCTTC.

CDR3 in amino acids: CATTSRVSYNEQFF. CDR3 bases: TGTGCCACCACCAGTAGGGTATCCTACAATGAGCAGTTCTTC. The V gene is TRBV19, the J gene TRBJ2-1; D remains unclear. Trimming took 10 bases from V and 1 from J, leaving 14 bases between them. The CDR3 consists of 14 residues. Germline CDR1 and CDR2: LNHDA and SQIVND (reference sequence).

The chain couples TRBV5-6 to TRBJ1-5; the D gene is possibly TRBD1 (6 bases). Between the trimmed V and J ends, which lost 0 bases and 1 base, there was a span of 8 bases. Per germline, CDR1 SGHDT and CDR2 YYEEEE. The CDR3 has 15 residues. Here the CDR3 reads CASSLAGESNQPQHF. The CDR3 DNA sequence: TGTGCCAGCAGCTTGGCAGGGGAGAGCAATCAGCCCCAGCATTTT.

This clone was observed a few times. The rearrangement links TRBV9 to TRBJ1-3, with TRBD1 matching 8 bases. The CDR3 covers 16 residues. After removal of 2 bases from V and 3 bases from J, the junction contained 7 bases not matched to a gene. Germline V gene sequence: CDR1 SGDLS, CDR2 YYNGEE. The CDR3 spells CASSVVTGGIGNTIYF. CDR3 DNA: TGTGCCAGCAGCGTGGTAACAGGGGGGATTGGAAACACCATATATTTT.

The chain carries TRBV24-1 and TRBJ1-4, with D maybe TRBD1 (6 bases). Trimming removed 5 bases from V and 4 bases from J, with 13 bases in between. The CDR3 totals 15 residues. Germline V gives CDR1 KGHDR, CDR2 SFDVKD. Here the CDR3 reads CATSGNRANNEKLFF. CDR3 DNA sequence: TGTGCCACCAGTGGTAACAGGGCCAATAATGAAAAACTGTTTTTT.

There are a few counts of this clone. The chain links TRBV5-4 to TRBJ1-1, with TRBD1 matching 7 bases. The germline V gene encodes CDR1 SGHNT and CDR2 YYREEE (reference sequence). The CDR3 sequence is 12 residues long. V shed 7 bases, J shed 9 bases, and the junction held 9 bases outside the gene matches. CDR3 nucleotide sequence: TGTGCCAGCTCCAGGGGGACATTAAAAGCTTTCTTT. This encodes CASSRGTLKAFF.

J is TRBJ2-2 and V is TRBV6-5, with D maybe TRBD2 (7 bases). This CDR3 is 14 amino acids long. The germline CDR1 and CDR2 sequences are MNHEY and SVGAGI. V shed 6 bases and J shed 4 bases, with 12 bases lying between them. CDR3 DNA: TGTGCCAGCAGGCCGCGGGGGCGCACCGGGGAGCTGTTTTTT. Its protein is CASRPRGRTGELFF.

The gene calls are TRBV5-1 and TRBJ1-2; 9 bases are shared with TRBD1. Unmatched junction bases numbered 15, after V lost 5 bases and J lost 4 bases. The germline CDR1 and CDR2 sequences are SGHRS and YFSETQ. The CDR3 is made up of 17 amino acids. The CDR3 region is CASRGGTGLGVIYGYTF. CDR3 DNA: TGCGCCAGCAGGGGAGGGACAGGGCTGGGAGTGATCTATGGCTACACCTTC.

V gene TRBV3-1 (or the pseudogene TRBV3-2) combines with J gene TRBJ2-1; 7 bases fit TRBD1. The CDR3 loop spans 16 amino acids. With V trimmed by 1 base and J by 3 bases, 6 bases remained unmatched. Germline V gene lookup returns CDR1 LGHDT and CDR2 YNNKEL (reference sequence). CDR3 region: CASSQAAGGFYNEQFF. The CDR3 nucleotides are TGTGCCAGCAGCCAAGCCGCAGGGGGATTCTACAATGAGCAGTTCTTC.

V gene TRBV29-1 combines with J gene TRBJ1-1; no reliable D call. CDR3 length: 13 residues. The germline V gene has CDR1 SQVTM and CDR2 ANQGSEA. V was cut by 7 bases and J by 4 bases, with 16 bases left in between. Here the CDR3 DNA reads TGCAGCGGTTGGCAATCCTGGGGCACTGAAGCTTTCTTT. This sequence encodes CSGWQSWGTEAFF.

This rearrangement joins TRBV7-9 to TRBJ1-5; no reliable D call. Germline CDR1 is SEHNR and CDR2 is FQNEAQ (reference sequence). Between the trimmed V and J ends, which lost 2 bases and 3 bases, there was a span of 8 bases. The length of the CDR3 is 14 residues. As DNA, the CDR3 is TGTGCCAGCAGCTTACGTGAGGACAATCAGCCCCAGCATTTT. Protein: CASSLREDNQPQHF. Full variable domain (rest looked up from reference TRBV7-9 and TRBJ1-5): DTGVSQNPRHKITKRGQNVTFRCDPISEHNRLYWYRQTLGQGPEFLTYFQNEAQLEKSRLLSDRFSAERPKGSFSTLEIQRTEQGDSAMYLCASSLREDNQPQHFGDGTRLSIL.

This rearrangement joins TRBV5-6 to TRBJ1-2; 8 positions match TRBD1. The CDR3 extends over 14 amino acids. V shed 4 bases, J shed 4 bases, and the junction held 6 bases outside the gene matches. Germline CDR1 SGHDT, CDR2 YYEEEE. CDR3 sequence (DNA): TGTGCCAGCAGCCGGGACAGGTTGTTCTATGGCTACACCTTC. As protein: CASSRDRLFYGYTF.

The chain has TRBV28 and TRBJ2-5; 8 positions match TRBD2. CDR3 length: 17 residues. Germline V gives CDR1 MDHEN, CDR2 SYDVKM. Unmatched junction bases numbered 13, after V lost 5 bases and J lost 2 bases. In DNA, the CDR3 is TGTGCCAGCAGTAAGGGTCTTGGTAGCGGGGATCAAGAGACCCAGTACTTC. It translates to CASSKGLGSGDQETQYF.

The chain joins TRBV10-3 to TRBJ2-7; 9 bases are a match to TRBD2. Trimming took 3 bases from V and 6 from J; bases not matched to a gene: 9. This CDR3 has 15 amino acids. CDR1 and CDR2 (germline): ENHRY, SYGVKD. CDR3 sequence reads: CAISDEERGVREQYF. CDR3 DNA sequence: TGTGCCATCAGTGATGAGGAGCGGGGGGTCCGCGAGCAGTACTTC.

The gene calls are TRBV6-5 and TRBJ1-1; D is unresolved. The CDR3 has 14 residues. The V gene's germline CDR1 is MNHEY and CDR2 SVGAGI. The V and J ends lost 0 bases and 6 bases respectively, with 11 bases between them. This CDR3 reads CASSYSSGRSEAFF. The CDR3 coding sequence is TGTGCCAGCAGTTACTCGTCGGGTCGCTCTGAAGCTTTCTTT.

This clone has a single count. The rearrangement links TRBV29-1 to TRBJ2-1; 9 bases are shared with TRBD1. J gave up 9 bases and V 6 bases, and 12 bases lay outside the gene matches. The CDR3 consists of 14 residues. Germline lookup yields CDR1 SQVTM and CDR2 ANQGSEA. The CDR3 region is CSVRDREKVGEQFF. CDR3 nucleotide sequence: TGCAGCGTACGGGACAGGGAGAAAGTCGGTGAGCAGTTCTTC.

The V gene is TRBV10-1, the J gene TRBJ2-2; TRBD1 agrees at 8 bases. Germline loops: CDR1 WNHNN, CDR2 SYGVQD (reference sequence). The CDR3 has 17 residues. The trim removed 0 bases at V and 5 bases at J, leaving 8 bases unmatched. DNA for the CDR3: TGCGCCAGCAGTGAGTCGAGGGGGACAGGCAATACCGGGGAGCTGTTTTTT. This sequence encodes CASSESRGTGNTGELFF.

The CDR3 nucleotides are TGTGCCAGCAGCTCGGACAGGGATGAGCAGTTCTTC. This translates into CASSSDRDEQFF. This sequence joins TRBV11-1 and TRBJ2-1; 8 positions agree with TRBD1. Germline V gene lookup returns CDR1 SGHAT and CDR2 FQDESV (reference sequence). The CDR3 contains 12 residues. V shed 4 bases, J shed 8 bases, and the junction held 1 base outside the gene matches.

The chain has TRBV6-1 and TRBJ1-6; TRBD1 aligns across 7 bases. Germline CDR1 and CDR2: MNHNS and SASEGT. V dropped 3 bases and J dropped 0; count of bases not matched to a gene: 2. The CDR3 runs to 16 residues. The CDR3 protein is CASSEDRLSYNSPLHF. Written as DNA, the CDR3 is TGTGCCAGCAGTGAGGACAGGCTCTCCTATAATTCACCCCTCCACTTT.

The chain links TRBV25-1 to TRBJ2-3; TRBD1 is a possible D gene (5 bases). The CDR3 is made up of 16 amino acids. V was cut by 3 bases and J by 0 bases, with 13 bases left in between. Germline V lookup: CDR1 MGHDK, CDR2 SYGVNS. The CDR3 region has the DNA TGTGCCAGCAGTGACTCGCAGGGATGGAGCACAGATACGCAGTATTTT. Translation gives CASSDSQGWSTDTQYF. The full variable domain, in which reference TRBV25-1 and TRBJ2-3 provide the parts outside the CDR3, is EADIYQTPRYLVIGTGKKITLECSQTMGHDKMYWYQQDPGMELHLIHYSYGVNSTEKGDLSSESTVSRIRTEHFPLTLESARPSHTSQYLCASSDSQGWSTDTQYFGPGTRLTVL.

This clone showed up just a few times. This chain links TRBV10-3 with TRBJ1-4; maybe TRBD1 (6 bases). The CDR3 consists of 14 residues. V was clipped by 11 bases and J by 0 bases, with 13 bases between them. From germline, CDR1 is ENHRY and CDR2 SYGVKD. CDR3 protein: CAARGETTNEKLFF. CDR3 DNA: TGTGCCGCAAGGGGGGAGACAACTAATGAAAAACTGTTTTTT.

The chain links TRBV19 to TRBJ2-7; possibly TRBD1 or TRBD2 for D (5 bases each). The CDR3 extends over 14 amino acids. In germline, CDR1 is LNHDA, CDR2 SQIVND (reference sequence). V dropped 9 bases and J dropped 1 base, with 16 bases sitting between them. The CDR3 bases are TGTGCCAGCGCCTACCGGGACGGTTCCTACGAGCAGTACTTC. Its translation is CASAYRDGSYEQYF.

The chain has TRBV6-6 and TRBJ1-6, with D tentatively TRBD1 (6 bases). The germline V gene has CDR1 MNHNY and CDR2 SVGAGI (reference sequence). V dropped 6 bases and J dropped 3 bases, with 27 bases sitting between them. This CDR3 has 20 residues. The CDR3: CASSLLEGTLKTGYNSPLHF. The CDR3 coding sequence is TGTGCCAGCAGCCTACTAGAGGGGACACTGAAAACCGGCTATAATTCACCCCTCCACTTT.

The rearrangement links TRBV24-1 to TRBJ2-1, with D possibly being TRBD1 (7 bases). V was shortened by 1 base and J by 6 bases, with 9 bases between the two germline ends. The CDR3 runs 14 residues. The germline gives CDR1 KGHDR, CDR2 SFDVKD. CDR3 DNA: TGTGCCACCAGTGATTTTCAGGGGGGCAATGAGCAGTTCTTC. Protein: CATSDFQGGNEQFF.

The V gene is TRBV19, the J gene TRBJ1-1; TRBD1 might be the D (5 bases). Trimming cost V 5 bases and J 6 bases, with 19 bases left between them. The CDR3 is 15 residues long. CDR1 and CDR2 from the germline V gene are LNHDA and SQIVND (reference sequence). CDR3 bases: TGTGCCAGTAGTGGTTCGGGCCACAGGTCCCCTGAAGCTTTCTTT. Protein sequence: CASSGSGHRSPEAFF.

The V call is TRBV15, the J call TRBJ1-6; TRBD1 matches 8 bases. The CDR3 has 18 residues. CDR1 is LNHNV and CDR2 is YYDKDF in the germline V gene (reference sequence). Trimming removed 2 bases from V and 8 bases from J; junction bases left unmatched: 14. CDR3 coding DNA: TGTGCCACCAGCAGACTACCACCAACAGTACAGGGGGATTCACCCCTCCACTTT. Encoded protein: CATSRLPPTVQGDSPLHF.

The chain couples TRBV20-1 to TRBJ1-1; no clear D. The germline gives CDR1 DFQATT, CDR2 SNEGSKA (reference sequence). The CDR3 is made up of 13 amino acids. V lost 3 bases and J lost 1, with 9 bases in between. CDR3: CSASQLTNTEAFF. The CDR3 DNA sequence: TGCAGTGCTAGTCAACTCACGAACACTGAAGCTTTCTTT.

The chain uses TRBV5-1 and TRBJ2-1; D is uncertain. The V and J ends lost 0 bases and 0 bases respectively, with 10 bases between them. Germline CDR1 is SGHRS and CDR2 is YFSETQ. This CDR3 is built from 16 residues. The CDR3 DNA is TGCGCCAGCAGCTTGGGCAACGGTGACTCCTACAATGAGCAGTTCTTC. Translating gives CASSLGNGDSYNEQFF.